This T cell receptor beta chain was observed in a study of early T cells in non-severe SARS-CoV-2 infection (dated by TCRdb to the early 2020s). Regarding the research as a whole: Because TCR sequencing was done on bulk RNA from unsorted whole blood, the alpha and beta chains could not be paired. Findings and caveats that apply to the study as a whole: VDJdb matching was skewed toward anti-spike CD8 responses and likely underestimated virus-specific expansions by missing private and CD4 specificities.

A case-control design nested within a healthcare worker cohort in London, UK, was used, with weekly nasopharyngeal swab PCR tests and blood sampling performed. Healthcare workers were recruited during the week of the UK lockdown, between 23 and 31 March 2020, and followed weekly for up to roughly 15 weeks. In the germline V gene, CDR1 corresponds to MNHEY and CDR2 to SVGAGI. Reading from cysteine to phenylalanine, the CDR3 counts 16 amino acids. The only DNA kept is the CDR3, 48 bases in frame from the first base. Trimming removed 2 bases from V and 4 bases from J, leaving 12 bases between the germline ends. In this sample, this clonotype turned up many times. Its antigen remains undetermined. No per-base quality is available; no much larger clone lies one base away. Libraries were made using 5' RACE. Reads for this sample came from a NextSeq 500. In the TCR library protocol, unique molecular identifiers were attached to individual cDNA molecules to correct for PCR bias and sequencing error. Both TCR alpha and beta chains were sequenced, and tight co-correlation was observed between alpha and beta sequence abundances in each sample. In the source study's methods: V gene, J gene and CDR3 annotation of TCR sequences was performed with Decombinator V4. Expanded TCRs were defined as changing significantly between any two time points under a Poisson model with p below 0.0001. TCR abundances were normalised to the total number of TCRs sequenced in each sample and reported as counts per million. MAIT TCRs were defined by TRAV1-2 paired with TRAJ12, TRAJ20 or TRAJ33, and iNKT TCRs by TRAV10 paired with TRAJ18. A search of VDJdb, accessed on 1 November 2021, was run for TCRs annotated to CMV, EBV and SARS-CoV-2, with TCRs annotated for multiple antigens excluded. The raw public data were reprocessed by TCRdb itself: fastp quality trimming at Q25, MiXCR clonotype calling, in-frame beta chains only. Entries are consolidated by CDR3 protein sequence, retaining the most common genes and DNA. The V and J calls were not made by the authors but by TCRdb's processing. In this sample the table shows roughly 56,000 distinct CDR3 sequences, more than 9% of which occur a single time. About 1.3% of the sample is held by the ten biggest clonotypes.

The receptor's source is an adult who was a healthcare worker with PCR-confirmed SARS-CoV-2 infection or an uninfected control (not recorded which). Source material: whole blood. Rearrangement joined TRBV6-5 to TRBJ2-6; the D gene is possibly TRBD1 or TRBD2, each agreeing over 5 bases. The base sequence is TGTGCCAGCAGTTACGTTTCCGGGACCGGGGCCAACGTCCTGACTTTC. This is translated as CASSYVSGTGANVLTF.